The rows below give T cell receptor beta chains drawn from one sample of a study of glioma-infiltrating T cells. Via MiXCR, TCRdb re-called the multiplex PCR reads, giving one row per CDR3 protein. Here the sample spans fewer than 500,000 distinct CDR3 sequences, approximately 42% being singletons. Input material: glioma tissue, nonneoplastic brain tissue, or PBMCs (not recorded which). The receptors come from a human donor with low-grade glioma or glioblastoma, undergoing nonglioma brain surgery, or in good health (not recorded which). Each CDR3 is given with its conserved first and last residue. The D gene is left open where the match is weak. The size entry is marked missing in some rows and otherwise reads once, few, many or a size class.

TRBD2	TRBV3-1	-	TRBJ2-7	13	CASSLLAGGEQYF	TGTGCCAGCAGCCTCCTAGCGGGAGGGGAGCAGTACTTC
-	TRBV28	-	TRBJ2-5	13	CASSFYRQETQYF	TGTGCCAGCAGTTTTTACCGCCAAGAGACCCAGTACTTC
-	TRBV13	-	TRBJ2-5	14	CASSFGPAGETQYF	TGTGCCAGCAGCTTCGGCCCGGCCGGAGAGACCCAGTACTTC
TRBD2	TRBV15	-	TRBJ2-1	15	CATRSGGLVGHEQFF	TGTGCCACCAGGAGTGGAGGACTAGTGGGACATGAGCAGTTCTTC
TRBD2	TRBV7-9	-	TRBJ2-2	19	CASSSPTSGRKGNTGELFF	TGTGCCAGCAGCTCCCCGACTAGCGGGAGGAAAGGGAACACCGGGGAGCTGTTTTTT
TRBD2	TRBV28	-	TRBJ2-1	20	CASSFLPLGTSGRARTEQFF	TGTGCCAGCAGCTTCCTTCCTCTTGGGACTAGCGGGAGGGCCAGGACTGAGCAGTTCTTC
-	TRBV10-3	-	TRBJ1-3	14	CAISEEPPGNTIYF	TGTGCCATCAGTGAGGAACCGCCAGGAAACACCATATATTTT
TRBD1	TRBV28	many	TRBJ1-2	14	CASSRDRGRYGYTF	TGTGCCAGCAGTAGGGACAGGGGCCGATATGGCTACACCTTC
-	TRBV28	few	TRBJ2-1	16	CASSLAFGQGGNEQFF	TGTGCCAGCAGCTTAGCCTTTGGGCAGGGCGGGAATGAGCAGTTCTTC
TRBD2	TRBV7-2	few	TRBJ2-2	18	CASSHPPGTSKVAGELFF	TGTGCCAGCAGTCACCCGCCTGGGACTAGCAAGGTTGCCGGGGAGCTGTTTTTT
-	TRBV12-3/TRBV12-4	-	TRBJ1-1	14	CASSFAPDSTEAFF	TGTGCCAGCAGTTTTGCCCCCGACAGCACTGAAGCTTTCTTT
TRBD1	TRBV7-9	few	TRBJ2-7	15	CASSSRDRAPYEQYF	TGTGCCAGCAGCAGCCGGGACAGGGCCCCTTACGAGCAGTACTTC
-	TRBV7-3	few	TRBJ2-7	13	CASSPGRLYEQYF	TGTGCCAGCAGTCCCGGACGGTTATACGAGCAGTACTTC
-	TRBV28	many	TRBJ1-5	15	CASSLRGTGNQPQHF	TGTGCCAGCAGTTTACGAGGTACGGGCAATCAGCCCCAGCATTTT
TRBD2	TRBV20-1	few	TRBJ2-7	14	CSASRLAGDYEQYF	TGCAGTGCTAGCCGACTAGCGGGGGACTACGAGCAGTACTTC
TRBD2	TRBV20-1	-	TRBJ2-3	18	CSARVASGVSISTDTQYF	TGCAGTGCTAGAGTGGCTAGCGGGGTATCTATTTCCACAGATACGCAGTATTTT
-	TRBV12-3/TRBV12-4	-	TRBJ1-4	16	CASSYLSREINEKLFF	TGTGCCAGCAGTTACCTCTCCAGGGAGATTAATGAAAAACTGTTTTTT
TRBD2	TRBV4-1	few	TRBJ2-1	18	CASSQETGLAGSDNEQFF	TGCGCCAGCAGCCAAGAAACCGGACTAGCGGGATCGGACAATGAGCAGTTCTTC
-	TRBV5-4	-	TRBJ2-3	15	CASSVRTTSTDTQYF	TGTGCCAGCAGCGTAAGGACCACCAGCACAGATACGCAGTATTTT
-	TRBV28	-	TRBJ2-5	15	CASSLRSRPQETQYF	TGTGCCAGCAGTTTAAGGTCCAGACCACAAGAGACCCAGTACTTC
-	TRBV2	-	TRBJ2-5	13	CATKRGPQETQYF	TGTGCCACCAAAAGAGGACCTCAAGAGACCCAGTACTTC
-	TRBV4-2	few	TRBJ1-1	16	CASSQEAGNQNTEAFF	TGTGCCAGCAGCCAAGAGGCAGGGAACCAGAACACTGAAGCTTTCTTT
TRBD1	TRBV7-8	-	TRBJ2-1	16	CASSPRRDRAYNEQFF	TGTGCCAGCAGTCCCCGTAGGGACAGGGCCTACAATGAGCAGTTCTTC
TRBD2	TRBV6-5	few	TRBJ2-3	17	CASSYVASGSRTDTQYF	TGTGCCAGCAGTTACGTCGCTAGCGGGAGTCGTACAGATACGCAGTATTTT
TRBD2	TRBV2	-	TRBJ2-7	15	CASSVIAGGGSEQYF	TGTGCCAGCAGTGTGATAGCGGGAGGGGGATCTGAGCAGTACTTC
-	TRBV19	-	TRBJ2-7	13	CASSIVHPYEQYF	TGTGCCAGTAGTATTGTGCACCCCTACGAGCAGTACTTC
TRBD2	TRBV25-1	many	TRBJ2-3	15	CASSDPGTSGDTQYF	TGTGCCAGCAGTGATCCCGGGACTAGCGGAGATACGCAGTATTTT
-	TRBV27	-	TRBJ2-1	16	CASSPIGRQDYNEQFF	TGTGCCAGCAGTCCCATCGGACGGCAGGACTACAATGAGCAGTTCTTC
-	TRBV28	-	TRBJ1-1	14	CASSLRCMNTEAFF	TGTGCCAGCAGTCTCCGCTGTATGAACACTGAAGCTTTCTTT
TRBD1	TRBV15	-	TRBJ1-2	14	CATSRDWDSYGYTF	TGTGCCACCAGCAGAGATTGGGACAGTTATGGCTACACCTTC
-	TRBV15	-	TRBJ1-5	13	CATSGGTNQPQHF	TGTGCCACCAGCGGAGGGACGAATCAGCCCCAGCATTTT
TRBD2	TRBV6-2/TRBV6-3	-	TRBJ2-7	15	CASSFSGARGSEQYF	TGTGCCAGCAGCTTCAGCGGGGCCCGCGGAAGCGAGCAGTACTTC
-	TRBV7-4	-	TRBJ1-2	15	CASSLRRDFNRSYTF	TGTGCCAGCAGCCTCCGCAGGGACTTCAATAGGAGCTACACCTTC
TRBD2	TRBV7-3	-	TRBJ2-1	17	CASSSPRGAGGNNEQFF	TGTGCCAGCAGCTCCCCTCGAGGGGCGGGAGGTAACAATGAGCAGTTCTTC
-	TRBV20-1	-	TRBJ2-7	15	CSASLQGGKLYEQYF	TGCAGTGCTAGCCTACAGGGGGGGAAACTTTACGAGCAGTACTTC
-	TRBV6-1	many	TRBJ2-1	14	CASSGTRSYNEQFF	TGTGCCAGCAGTGGAACGAGGTCCTACAATGAGCAGTTCTTC
-	TRBV20-1	few	TRBJ1-5	13	CSALTGLNQPQHF	TGCAGTGCTCTGACAGGACTAAATCAGCCCCAGCATTTT
TRBD2	TRBV4-2	-	TRBJ2-7	15	CASRRTSGLTYEQYF	TGTGCCAGCAGACGCACTAGCGGGCTAACCTACGAGCAGTACTTC
-	TRBV28	few	TRBJ1-4	17	CASNPQTPGVGDEKLFF	TGTGCCAGCAACCCTCAAACCCCAGGCGTTGGAGATGAAAAACTGTTTTTT
TRBD1	TRBV4-2	-	TRBJ2-6	16	CASSPTGGSGAKVLIF	TGTGCCAGCAGCCCGACAGGGGGCTCTGGGGCCAAGGTCCTGATTTTC
TRBD1	TRBV19	-	TRBJ2-5	16	CASSIALGTGEETQYF	TGTGCCAGTAGTATCGCGTTGGGGACAGGGGAAGAGACCCAGTACTTC
TRBD2	TRBV2	few	TRBJ2-3	13	CASMAGVRDTQYF	TGTGCCAGCATGGCGGGAGTCAGAGATACGCAGTATTTT
-	TRBV6-2/TRBV6-3	-	TRBJ1-2	14	CASTVMFSVYGHTF	TGTGCCAGCACCGTGATGTTTTCGGTCTATGGCCACACCTTC
-	TRBV4-1	-	TRBJ2-3	14	CASSPGPREDTQYF	TGCGCCAGCAGCCCCGGGCCCCGAGAAGATACGCAGTATTTT
-	TRBV7-8	-	TRBJ1-2	14	CASSLNGGPYGYTF	TGTGCCAGCAGCTTAAATGGGGGTCCCTATGGCTACACCTTC
TRBD1	TRBV7-7	-	TRBJ2-5	15	CASSQQTGFQETQYF	TGTGCTAGCAGCCAACAGACAGGGTTTCAAGAGACCCAGTACTTC